This T cell receptor beta chain was observed in a study of T cell clonality in common variable immunodeficiency. Study-wide results and limits: What drives increased CVID clonality needs T cell subpopulation sequencing. Compared with controls, CVID subjects had fewer shared TCRbeta clones.

Donors gave 5 to 8 ml heparinized peripheral whole blood. Sequenced by immunoSEQ multiplex PCR; TCRdb stores in-frame clones only, minus some. Singletons are absent from the sample, which has some 28,000 clones. This clone was seen only a few times. Its antigen is not known. Sequencing input: peripheral blood mononuclear cells. This clonotype originated in a person aged 18 to 75 in good health.

The CDR3: CASRQGANYGYTF. The CDR3 DNA, read in part, is TGTGCCAGCCGACAGGGGGCGAACTATGGC. The V call is TRBV7-9, the J call TRBJ1-2; 10 bases map to TRBD1. The read ends 3 residues shy of where the CDR3 ends; the end is completed using the germline J gene. V shed 8 bases, J shed 2 bases, and the junction held 2 bases outside the gene matches. The CDR3 totals 13 residues. Looked up from germline, CDR1 is SEHNR and CDR2 is FQNEAQ (reference sequence).